This TCR beta chain originates from a study of cytomegalovirus exposure and HLA in healthy donors. It was healthy bone marrow donors who served as donors. As concerns this clone: Its specificity is unknown.

Study observations and caveats: In a later analysis, HLA-associated TCR beta chains were more clonally expanded than equally common others. Researchers reported in a later analysis that a missense DCLRE1C variant was tied to TCR beta V- and J-gene trimming.

Germline-derived CDR1 and CDR2 are GTSNPN and SVGIG (reference sequence). This CDR3 has 13 residues. V was trimmed by 4 bases and J by 2 bases, leaving 9 bases between them. It was with 60 Vbeta and 13 Jbeta primers that the PCR ran. Profiling relied on immunoSEQ multiplex PCR, and the TCRdb table lists in-frame clones only, not all of them. The data contain fewer than 200,000 clones, approximately 80% of them singletons. This clonotype was obtained from a woman between 40 and 55 years old in good health and CMV-seropositive. The material sequenced was PBMCs. This rearrangement joins TRBV30 to TRBJ1-5; a possible D gene is TRBD1 (5 bases). The CDR3 DNA reads TGTGCCTGGAATTCGGGGGGCAATCAGCCCCAGCATTTT. Residues: CAWNSGGNQPQHF.